This T cell receptor (beta chain) was identified in a study of T cell responses to AZD1222 COVID-19 vaccine. CDR1 is MNHEY, CDR2 SVGAGI, per germline. The CDR3 is made up of 15 amino acids. Trimming removed 7 bases at V and 7 bases at J, with 20 bases between. Assay: immunoSEQ multiplex PCR; the TCRdb copy retains only in-frame clones and omits some. The top ten clones hold approximately 0.97% of a sample with 150,000 to 200,000 clones, about 83% of them seen once. The sequence came from an adult who received the AZD1222 COVID-19 vaccine. The sequences come from peripheral blood, collected 28 days after the second AZD1222 dose. The chain employs TRBV6-5 and TRBJ1-5, with D possibly being TRBD1 (6 bases). CDR3 nucleotides: TGTGCCAGCACCGAGGGTGGGGGGCCGCGGCAGCCCCAGCATTTT. It specifies CASTEGGGPRQPQHF.